These 28 T cell receptor beta chains came from one sample sequenced in a study of control samples from healthy donors and cancer patients. Profiled with immunoSEQ multiplex PCR; TCRdb holds only in-frame clones, not every one. The sample gives about 160,000 clones, 96% of which show up once; 1% is in the top ten. The source material was blood. These receptors came from a woman in her thirties in good health.

The chain couples TRBV10-1 to TRBJ2-1; 7 nucleotides align to TRBD2. The CDR3 is 14 residues long. Germline V gene sequence: CDR1 WNHNN, CDR2 SYGVQD (reference sequence). V trimming: 3 bases; J trimming: 10 bases; junction bases outside the gene matches: 9. CDR3 sequence reads: CASSDPTSPREQFF. The CDR3 nucleotides read TGCGCCAGCAGTGACCCGACTAGCCCCCGGGAGCAGTTCTTC.

This chain joins TRBV5-1 and TRBJ2-7; the D gene could be TRBD1 or TRBD2 (5 bases each). In germline, CDR1 is SGHRS, CDR2 YFSETQ. Trimming took off 4 bases at V and 6 bases at J, with 17 bases between the two ends. There are 14 residues in the CDR3. The CDR3 sequence: CASSPGDRSREQYF. For the CDR3, the DNA is TGCGCCAGCAGCCCCGGGGACCGCTCGCGCGAGCAGTACTTC.

The rearrangement links TRBV29-1 to TRBJ2-3; TRBD2 agrees at 8 bases. V was clipped by 6 bases and J by 5 bases; unmatched bases: 7. Germline lookup yields CDR1 SQVTM and CDR2 ANQGSEA. The CDR3 runs 13 residues. CDR3 in amino acids: CSVISGSQDTQYF. In DNA, the CDR3 is TGCAGCGTCATCAGCGGGAGCCAAGATACGCAGTATTTT.

The gene calls are TRBV14 and TRBJ1-2, with a weak D call TRBD1 (6 bases). CDR1 SGHDN and CDR2 FVKESK come from the germline V gene. The CDR3 covers 13 residues. V gave up 4 bases and J gave up 8 bases, with 14 bases separating them. CDR3 protein: CASSLYRAGGYTF. CDR3 DNA: TGTGCCAGCAGCCTGTACAGGGCAGGAGGCTACACCTTC.

The chain employs TRBV2 and TRBJ1-6, with 7 bases that match TRBD1. The CDR3 extends over 16 amino acids. The ends lost 6 bases at V and 6 bases at J; junction bases unmatched: 11. Germline lookup yields CDR1 SNHLY and CDR2 FYNNEI. In nucleotides, the CDR3 is TGTGCCAGCAGCCTCGGACAGGCCAAGGGTAATTCACCCCTCCACTTT. This encodes CASSLGQAKGNSPLHF.

V usage is TRBV28 and J usage is TRBJ2-7; 7 bases match TRBD1. Germline V gives CDR1 MDHEN, CDR2 SYDVKM. V gave up 3 bases and J gave up 2 bases; unmatched junction bases: 7. The length of the CDR3 is 15 residues. CDR3 sequence (DNA): TGTGCCAGCAGTTTTGGACAGGTGGTCCCCTACGAGCAGTACTTC. Translation gives CASSFGQVVPYEQYF. The full variable domain, with the rest looked up from reference TRBV28 and TRBJ2-7, is DVKVTQSSRYLVKRTGEKVFLECVQDMDHENMFWYRQDPGLGLRLIYFSYDVKMKEKGDIPEGYSVSREKKERFSLILESASTNQTSMYLCASSFGQVVPYEQYFGPGTRLTVT.

The chain joins TRBV9 to TRBJ1-5; no clear D. V lost 4 bases, J lost 0 bases, and 5 bases lay in between. There are 13 residues in the CDR3. The germline CDR1 and CDR2 sequences are SGDLS and YYNGEE. The CDR3 is CASSLGSNQPQHF. In nucleotides, the CDR3 is TGTGCCAGCAGCCTGGGTAGCAATCAGCCCCAGCATTTT.

This chain links TRBV6-6 with TRBJ2-7; D uncertain. V lost 1 base and J 5 bases, leaving 6 bases between the germline ends. CDR1 and CDR2 (germline): MNHNY, SVGAGI (reference sequence). The length of the CDR3 is 12 residues. As DNA, the CDR3 is TGTGCCAGCAGTTACTTGTTAGACGAGCAGTACTTC. It encodes CASSYLLDEQYF.

This clone was observed a single time. This chain uses TRBV19 with TRBJ2-1; D not resolved. V was clipped by 1 base and J by 1 base, with 5 bases between them. There are 14 residues in the CDR3. From germline, CDR1 is LNHDA and CDR2 SQIVND (reference sequence). CDR3 protein: CASSIAPSYNEQFF. CDR3 in DNA: TGTGCCAGTAGTATAGCCCCGTCCTACAATGAGCAGTTCTTC.

This chain joins TRBV11-2 and TRBJ2-7; 7 bases are shared with TRBD2. The CDR3 is 14 amino acids. The V and J ends lost 4 bases and 3 bases, in that order; junction bases with no gene match: 6. Germline values: CDR1 SGHAT, CDR2 FQNNGV. CDR3 nucleotides: TGTGCCAGCAGCTGGCGGGAGTCACTCTACGAGCAGTACTTC. Its translation is CASSWRESLYEQYF.

CDR3 sequence: CASSSYGGVTQETQYF. The DNA of the CDR3 is TGCGCCAGCAGCTCTTACGGGGGTGTAACACAAGAGACCCAGTACTTC. The J gene is TRBJ2-5, the V gene TRBV5-1, with D tentatively TRBD2 (6 bases). The V gene's germline CDR1 is SGHRS and CDR2 YFSETQ. The CDR3 runs 16 residues. Trimming took off 3 bases at V and 2 bases at J, with 17 bases between the two ends.

The chain has TRBV10-1 and TRBJ2-1, with TRBD2 identical over 7 bases. V lost 6 bases and J lost 0; bases outside the gene matches: 8. CDR1 WNHNN and CDR2 SYGVQD come from the germline V gene (reference sequence). The CDR3 contains 16 residues. The CDR3 sequence is CASSGIAGTSYNEQFF. The CDR3 DNA reads TGCGCCAGCAGCGGGATAGCGGGTACCTCCTACAATGAGCAGTTCTTC.

The J gene is TRBJ2-7, the V gene TRBV19; 8 nucleotides line up with TRBD1. Trimming at V came to 5 bases and at J to 3 bases, leaving 6 bases not matched to a gene. The CDR3 covers 14 residues. Germline V gene lookup returns CDR1 LNHDA and CDR2 SQIVND (reference sequence). The CDR3 loop reads CASSVGQGSYEQYF. As DNA, the CDR3 is TGTGCCAGTAGTGTAGGACAGGGAAGCTACGAGCAGTACTTC.

The chain carries TRBV4-1 and TRBJ2-4, with no clear D. CDR1 is MGHRA and CDR2 is YSYEKL in the germline V gene. Trimming removed 1 base at V and 5 bases at J, with 6 bases between. This CDR3 region has 13 residues. The CDR3 sequence is CASSQGWENIQYF. CDR3 coding DNA: TGCGCCAGCAGCCAAGGCTGGGAAAACATTCAGTACTTC.

Points on this clone: The same CDR3 also results from other DNA sequences found in this sample. The chain links TRBV27 to TRBJ2-3, with TRBD1 as a possible D gene (6 bases). With 6 bases removed from V and 1 base from J, the gap between germline ends came to 11 bases. The CDR3 runs to 14 residues. Germline V CDR1 and CDR2: MNHEY, SMNVEV (reference sequence). CDR3 residues: CASSLGHRTDTQYF. The CDR3 nucleotides are TGTGCCAGCAGCCTGGGACACCGCACAGATACGCAGTATTTT.

The rearrangement joins TRBV28 to TRBJ2-1; 9 bases fit TRBD2. The CDR3 is made up of 15 amino acids. The junction had 5 bases not matched to a gene; V was cut back by 5 bases and J by 3 bases. Germline V lookup: CDR1 MDHEN, CDR2 SYDVKM. The CDR3 DNA reads TGTGCCAGCAGTCGTAGCGGGAGCCTCTACAATGAGCAGTTCTTC. Translated, it gives CASSRSGSLYNEQFF.

This clone has only one observation. The chain recombines TRBV5-5 with TRBJ1-5; 7 bases agree with TRBD1. Trimming removed 3 bases from V and 0 bases from J; junction bases left unmatched: 12. The CDR3 length is 18 residues. Germline V lookup: CDR1 SGHKS, CDR2 YYEKEE (reference sequence). The CDR3 region is CASSSGPGGPYSNQPQHF. The CDR3 nucleotides read TGTGCCAGCAGCTCGGGGCCAGGGGGACCATATAGCAATCAGCCCCAGCATTTT.

The V gene is TRBV19, the J gene TRBJ1-5, with 8 nucleotides matching TRBD1. The V and J ends lost 7 bases and 5 bases, in that order; junction bases with no gene match: 10. Germline lookup yields CDR1 LNHDA and CDR2 SQIVND (reference sequence). The CDR3 consists of 15 residues. Written as DNA, the CDR3 is TGTGCCAGTACTGGACAGGGACGGGTGGATCAGCCCCAGCATTTT. Translation: CASTGQGRVDQPQHF.

The chain has TRBV27 and TRBJ1-5; a possible D gene is TRBD1 (6 bases). The germline V and J ends were trimmed by 5 bases and 1 base, with 12 bases remaining between them. The CDR3 length is 15 residues. Per the germline V gene, CDR1 is MNHEY and CDR2 is SMNVEV (reference sequence). The DNA for the CDR3 is TGTGCCAGCAGTCCCCGACAGGTGAGCAATCAGCCCCAGCATTTT. It specifies CASSPRQVSNQPQHF.

The V call is TRBV5-1, the J call TRBJ2-5; no clear D. The length of the CDR3 is 14 residues. Between the trimmed V and J ends, which lost 4 bases and 1 base, there was a span of 11 bases. Germline loops: CDR1 SGHRS, CDR2 YFSETQ. The CDR3 loop reads CASSPAPPQETQYF. The CDR3 DNA follows: TGCGCCAGCAGCCCGGCCCCTCCCCAAGAGACCCAGTACTTC.

The chain is built from TRBV2 and TRBJ1-5; D gene ambiguous. The CDR3 has 14 residues. Germline V gene sequence: CDR1 SNHLY, CDR2 FYNNEI. Trimming left V 5 bases short and J 1 base short, with 9 bases between. CDR3 nucleotide sequence: TGTGCCAGCAGTACTTGGCGGAGCAATCAGCCCCAGCATTTT. It yields the protein CASSTWRSNQPQHF.

The gene calls are TRBV27 and TRBJ1-3, with no clear D. CDR3 size: 14 residues. CDR1 and CDR2 (germline): MNHEY, SMNVEV (reference sequence). V was trimmed by 1 base and J by 9 bases, leaving 13 bases between them. The CDR3 here is CASSLFKGDVTIYF. DNA for the CDR3: TGTGCCAGCAGTTTATTTAAGGGTGATGTCACCATATATTTT.

The chain uses TRBV28 and TRBJ2-2, with 10 bases aligning to TRBD2. The V and J ends lost 8 bases and 7 bases, in that order; junction bases with no gene match: 4. Per the germline V gene, CDR1 is MDHEN and CDR2 is SYDVKM. The CDR3 totals 13 residues. The CDR3 DNA reads TGTGCCAGCTTAGCGGGAGGAATCGGGGAGCTGTTTTTT. Its translation is CASLAGGIGELFF.

The genes are TRBV11-2 and TRBJ2-7; 11 bases fit TRBD2. This CDR3 is built from 16 residues. Germline V gives CDR1 SGHAT, CDR2 FQNNGV. The V gene end was trimmed by 5 bases and the J gene end by 1 base; junction bases not matched to a gene: 7. CDR3 amino acids: CASSPGSGRVSYEQYF. In DNA form, the CDR3 reads TGTGCCAGCAGCCCGGGTAGCGGGAGGGTTTCCTACGAGCAGTACTTC.

The rearrangement joins TRBV10-3 to TRBJ1-5; D is unclear. The V end lost 7 bases, the J end lost 3 bases, and 16 bases lay between the germline ends. The germline gives CDR1 ENHRY, CDR2 SYGVKD. CDR3 size: 15 residues. CDR3: CAINDPTRANQPQHF. CDR3 DNA: TGTGCCATCAACGACCCGACAAGGGCCAATCAGCCCCAGCATTTT.

The chain joins TRBV7-2 to TRBJ2-7, with 8 nucleotides matching TRBD1. This CDR3 contains 14 residues. Trimming removed 4 bases from V and 2 bases from J; junction bases left unmatched: 4. Germline CDR1 reads SGHTA; CDR2 reads FQGNSA. CDR3 DNA: TGTGCCAGCAGCTGGCCAGGGGGCACCTACGAGCAGTACTTC. The encoded protein is CASSWPGGTYEQYF.

J is TRBJ1-2 and V is TRBV29-1; 10 bases align to TRBD1. Germline V gene sequence: CDR1 SQVTM, CDR2 ANQGSEA. This CDR3 region has 12 residues. With V trimmed by 7 bases and J by 6 bases, 5 bases remained unmatched. CDR3: CSDRQGANGYTF. As DNA, the CDR3 is TGCAGCGACCGACAGGGGGCGAATGGCTACACCTTC.

The V gene is TRBV19, the J gene TRBJ2-7, with TRBD2 as a possible D gene (5 bases). Germline-derived CDR1 and CDR2 are LNHDA and SQIVND (reference sequence). Trimming pared 6 bases from V and 3 bases from J, leaving 15 bases between. CDR3 length: 14 amino acids. The CDR3 sequence: CASSWTYEDYEQYF. The CDR3 nucleotides read TGTGCCAGTAGCTGGACTTATGAAGACTACGAGCAGTACTTC. Based on the CDR3 plus reference TRBV19 and TRBJ2-7, the full variable domain is DGGITQSPKYLFRKEGQNVTLSCEQNLNHDAMYWYRQDPGQGLRLIYYSQIVNDFQKGDIAEGYSVSREKKESFPLTVTSAQKNPTAFYLCASSWTYEDYEQYFGPGTRLTVT.